This T cell receptor (beta chain) was sequenced during a study of Graves' ophthalmopathy and Graves' hyperthyroidism. By frequency in the sample, this clonotype is medium-sized. Scientists amplified the TCR beta CDR3 regions from RNA transcripts. First-round RT-PCR with HTBI primers preceded a second-round multiplex PCR. TCRdb ran MiXCR on the multiplex PCR reads and lists one entry per CDR3 protein. The data show about 24,000 distinct CDR3 sequences, less than 50% seen once. CDR3 length: 16 residues. Germline V gives CDR1 KGHDR, CDR2 SFDVKD. V lost 4 bases and J lost 4; bases outside the gene matches: 8.

Sequences were obtained from peripheral blood. This TCR derives from an adult woman with stable Graves' hyperthyroidism. This sequence joins TRBV24-1 and TRBJ2-3; 9 positions match TRBD1. The CDR3: CATSELTGGRADTQYF. CDR3 DNA sequence: TGTGCCACCAGTGAACTGACAGGGGGAAGAGCAGATACGCAGTATTTT.